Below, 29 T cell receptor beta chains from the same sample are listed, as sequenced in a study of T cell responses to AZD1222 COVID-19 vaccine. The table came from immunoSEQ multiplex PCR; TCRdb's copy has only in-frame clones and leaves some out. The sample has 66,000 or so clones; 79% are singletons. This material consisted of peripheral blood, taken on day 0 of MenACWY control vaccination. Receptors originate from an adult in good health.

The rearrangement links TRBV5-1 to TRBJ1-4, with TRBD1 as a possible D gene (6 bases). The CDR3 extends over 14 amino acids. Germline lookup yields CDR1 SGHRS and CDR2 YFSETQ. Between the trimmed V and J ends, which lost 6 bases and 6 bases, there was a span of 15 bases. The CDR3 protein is CASKKVQGDEKLFF. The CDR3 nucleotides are TGCGCCAGCAAGAAAGTACAGGGCGATGAAAAACTGTTTTTT.

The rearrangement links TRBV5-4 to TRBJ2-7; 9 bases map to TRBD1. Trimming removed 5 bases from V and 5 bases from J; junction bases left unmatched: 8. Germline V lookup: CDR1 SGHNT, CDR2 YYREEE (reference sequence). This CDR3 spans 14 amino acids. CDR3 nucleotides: TGTGCCAGCAGATCGGGACAGGGAAGCCACGAGCAGTACTTC. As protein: CASRSGQGSHEQYF.

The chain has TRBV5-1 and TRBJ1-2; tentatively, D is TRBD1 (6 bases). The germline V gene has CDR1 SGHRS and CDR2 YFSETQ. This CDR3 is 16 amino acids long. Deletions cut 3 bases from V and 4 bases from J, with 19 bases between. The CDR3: CASSSLPGAEGYGYTF. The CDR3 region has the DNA TGCGCCAGCAGCTCCTTGCCGGGGGCAGAAGGCTATGGCTACACCTTC.

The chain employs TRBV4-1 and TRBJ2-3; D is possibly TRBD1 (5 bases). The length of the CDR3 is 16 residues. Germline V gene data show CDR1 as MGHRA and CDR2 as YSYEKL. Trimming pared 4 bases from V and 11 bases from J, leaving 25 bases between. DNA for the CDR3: TGCGCCAGCAGCCTTATTACAGAGGCAGGGCGGCATGAGCAGTATTTT. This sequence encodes CASSLITEAGRHEQYF.

The CDR3 loop is CASSIKGQGQPQHF. The CDR3 coding sequence is TGTGCCAGCAGCATAAAAGGACAGGGACAGCCCCAGCATTTT. J is TRBJ1-5 and V is TRBV7-2; 8 positions match TRBD1. Germline CDR1 reads SGHTA; CDR2 reads FQGNSA. The CDR3 covers 14 residues. The ends lost 5 bases at V and 7 bases at J; junction bases unmatched: 7.

The CDR3 coding sequence is TGTGCCAGCAAGACCACACTGGGGAGCAATCAGCCCCAGCATTTT. Translating gives CASKTTLGSNQPQHF. This sequence joins TRBV28 and TRBJ1-5; no firm D call. This CDR3 region has 15 residues. Trimming removed 7 bases at V and 1 base at J, with 14 bases between. Germline V gene data show CDR1 as MDHEN and CDR2 as SYDVKM.

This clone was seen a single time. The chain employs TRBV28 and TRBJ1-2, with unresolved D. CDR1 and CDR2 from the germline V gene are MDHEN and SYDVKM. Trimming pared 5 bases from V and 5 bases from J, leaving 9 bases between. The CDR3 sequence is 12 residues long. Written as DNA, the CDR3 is TGTGCCAGCAGTGGGATCCTTTATGGCTACACCTTC. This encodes CASSGILYGYTF.

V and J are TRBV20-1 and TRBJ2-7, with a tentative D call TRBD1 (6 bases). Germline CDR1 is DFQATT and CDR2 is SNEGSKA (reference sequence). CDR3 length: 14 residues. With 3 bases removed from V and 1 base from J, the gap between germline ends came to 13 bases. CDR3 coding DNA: TGCAGTGCTAGTCGTCAGGGGAAGTCCTACGAGCAGTACTTC. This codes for CSASRQGKSYEQYF.

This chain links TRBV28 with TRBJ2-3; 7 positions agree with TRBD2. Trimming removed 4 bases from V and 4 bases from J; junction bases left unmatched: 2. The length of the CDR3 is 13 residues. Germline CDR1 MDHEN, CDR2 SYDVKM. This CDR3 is CASSSRGADTQYF. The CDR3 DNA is TGTGCCAGCAGTTCCCGGGGGGCAGATACGCAGTATTTT.

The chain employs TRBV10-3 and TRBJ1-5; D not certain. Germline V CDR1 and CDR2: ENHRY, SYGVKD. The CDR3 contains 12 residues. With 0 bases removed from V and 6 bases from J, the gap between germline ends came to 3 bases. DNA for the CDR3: TGTGCCATCAGTGAGTCCGGTCAGCCCCAGCATTTT. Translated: CAISESGQPQHF.

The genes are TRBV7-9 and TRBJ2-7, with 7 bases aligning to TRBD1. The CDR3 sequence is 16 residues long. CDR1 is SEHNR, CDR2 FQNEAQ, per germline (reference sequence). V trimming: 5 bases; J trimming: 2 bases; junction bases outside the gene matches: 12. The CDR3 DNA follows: TGTGCCAGCAGCGCCCCCGGGACAGTCAACCCCTACGAGCAGTACTTC. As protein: CASSAPGTVNPYEQYF.

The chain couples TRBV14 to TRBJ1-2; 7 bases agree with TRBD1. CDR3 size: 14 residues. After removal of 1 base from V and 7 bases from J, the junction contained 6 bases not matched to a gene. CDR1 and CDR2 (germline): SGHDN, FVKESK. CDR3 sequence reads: CASSQAYRGAGYTF. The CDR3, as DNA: TGTGCCAGCAGCCAAGCCTACAGGGGCGCTGGCTACACCTTC.

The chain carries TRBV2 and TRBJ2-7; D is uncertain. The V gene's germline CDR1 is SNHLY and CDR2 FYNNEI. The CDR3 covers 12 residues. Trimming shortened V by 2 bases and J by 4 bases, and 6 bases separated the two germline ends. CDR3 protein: CASSENLYEQYF. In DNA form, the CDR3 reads TGTGCCAGCAGTGAAAACTTATACGAGCAGTACTTC.

CDR3 loop: CASSRGTDRRNTIYF. The CDR3 nucleotides are TGTGCCAGCAGCCGGGGGACCGATCGGCGAAACACCATATATTTT. The chain employs TRBV11-2 and TRBJ1-3, with D perhaps TRBD1 (5 bases). This CDR3 is built from 15 residues. Germline V lookup: CDR1 SGHAT, CDR2 FQNNGV. Trimming shortened V by 5 bases and J by 5 bases, and 16 bases separated the two germline ends.

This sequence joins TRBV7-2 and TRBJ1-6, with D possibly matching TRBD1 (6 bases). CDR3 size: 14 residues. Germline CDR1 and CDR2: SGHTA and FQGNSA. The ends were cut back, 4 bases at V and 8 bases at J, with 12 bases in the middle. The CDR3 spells CASSSQGIDSPLHF. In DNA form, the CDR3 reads TGTGCCAGCAGCTCACAGGGTATAGATTCACCCCTCCACTTT.

The CDR3 bases are TGTGCCAGCAGTTTCGGTGTGGGGTCATTATACAATGAGCAGTTCTTC. Amino acid sequence: CASSFGVGSLYNEQFF. The rearrangement uses TRBV28 and TRBJ2-1; D is unresolved. The ends were cut back, 3 bases at V and 4 bases at J, with 16 bases in the middle. Germline lookup yields CDR1 MDHEN and CDR2 SYDVKM. The length of the CDR3 is 16 residues.

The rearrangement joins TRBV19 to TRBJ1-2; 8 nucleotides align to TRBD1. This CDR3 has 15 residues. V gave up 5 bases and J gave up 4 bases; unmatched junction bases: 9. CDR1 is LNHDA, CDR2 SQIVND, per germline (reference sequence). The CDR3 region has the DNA TGTGCCAGTAGTGGACAGGGAGTGGGCTTCTATGGCTACACCTTC. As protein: CASSGQGVGFYGYTF.

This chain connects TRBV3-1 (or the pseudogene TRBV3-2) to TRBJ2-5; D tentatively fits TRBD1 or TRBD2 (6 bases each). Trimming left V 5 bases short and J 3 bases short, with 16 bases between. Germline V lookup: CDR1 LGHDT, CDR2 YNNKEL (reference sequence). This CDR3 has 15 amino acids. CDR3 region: CASSGPRGEKETQYF. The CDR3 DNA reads TGTGCCAGCAGCGGTCCGAGGGGGGAGAAAGAGACCCAGTACTTC.

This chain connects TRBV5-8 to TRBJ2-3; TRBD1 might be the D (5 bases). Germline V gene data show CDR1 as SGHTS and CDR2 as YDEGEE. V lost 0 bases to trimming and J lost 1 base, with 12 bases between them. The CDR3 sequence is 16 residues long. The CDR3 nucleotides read TGTGCCAGCAGCTTGGAAGGGGCAGGCCGCACAGATACGCAGTATTTT. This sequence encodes CASSLEGAGRTDTQYF.

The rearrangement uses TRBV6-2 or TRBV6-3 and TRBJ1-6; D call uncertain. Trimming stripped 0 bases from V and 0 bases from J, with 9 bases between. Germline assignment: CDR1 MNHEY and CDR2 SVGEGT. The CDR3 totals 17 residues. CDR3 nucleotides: TGTGCCAGCAGTTACTCGAGAGGAGCCTCCTATAATTCACCCCTCCACTTT. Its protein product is CASSYSRGASYNSPLHF.

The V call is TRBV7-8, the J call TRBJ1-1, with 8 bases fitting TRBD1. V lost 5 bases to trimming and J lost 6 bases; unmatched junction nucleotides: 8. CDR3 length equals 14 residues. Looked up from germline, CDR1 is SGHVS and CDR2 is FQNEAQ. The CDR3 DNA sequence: TGTGCCAGCAGCATTAGCCCGACAGGGGCTGAAGCTTTCTTT. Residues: CASSISPTGAEAFF. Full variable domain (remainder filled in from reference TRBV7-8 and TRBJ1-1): GAGVSQSPRYKVAKRGQDVALRCDPISGHVSLFWYQQALGQGPEFLTYFQNEAQLDKSGLPSDRFFAERPEGSVSTLKIQRTQQEDSAVYLCASSISPTGAEAFFGQGTRLTVV.

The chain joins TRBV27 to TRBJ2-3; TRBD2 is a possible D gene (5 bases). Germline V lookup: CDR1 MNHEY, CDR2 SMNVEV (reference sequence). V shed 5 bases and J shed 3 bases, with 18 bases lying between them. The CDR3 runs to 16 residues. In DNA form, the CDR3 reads TGTGCCAGCAGTGCCGGTATCGGCATAGCGACAGATACGCAGTATTTT. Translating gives CASSAGIGIATDTQYF.

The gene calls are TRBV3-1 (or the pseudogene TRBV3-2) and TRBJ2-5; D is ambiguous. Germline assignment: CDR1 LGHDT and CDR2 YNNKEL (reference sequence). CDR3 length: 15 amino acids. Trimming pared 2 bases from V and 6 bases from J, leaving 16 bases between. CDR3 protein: CASSQSRGNRQTQYF. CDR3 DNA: TGTGCCAGCAGCCAATCCCGTGGTAACCGGCAGACCCAGTACTTC.

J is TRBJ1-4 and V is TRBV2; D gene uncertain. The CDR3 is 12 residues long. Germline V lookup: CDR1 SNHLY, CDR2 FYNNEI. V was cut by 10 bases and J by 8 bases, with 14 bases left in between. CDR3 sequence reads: CATGKGGEKLFF. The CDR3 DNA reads TGTGCCACCGGGAAGGGAGGAGAAAAACTGTTTTTT.

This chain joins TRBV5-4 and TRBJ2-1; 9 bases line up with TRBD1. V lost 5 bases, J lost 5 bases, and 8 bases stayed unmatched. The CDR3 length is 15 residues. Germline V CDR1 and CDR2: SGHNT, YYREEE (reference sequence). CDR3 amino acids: CASSLRTGENNEQFF. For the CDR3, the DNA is TGTGCCAGCAGTTTACGGACAGGGGAGAACAATGAGCAGTTCTTC.

In DNA, the CDR3 is TGCGCCAGCAGCTTGGCTTACACCGGGGAGCTGTTTTTT. This sequence encodes CASSLAYTGELFF. The gene calls are TRBV5-1 and TRBJ2-2; no definite D call. This CDR3 is 13 amino acids long. Germline assignment: CDR1 SGHRS and CDR2 YFSETQ. The V end lost 0 bases, the J end lost 3 bases, and 3 bases lay between the germline ends.

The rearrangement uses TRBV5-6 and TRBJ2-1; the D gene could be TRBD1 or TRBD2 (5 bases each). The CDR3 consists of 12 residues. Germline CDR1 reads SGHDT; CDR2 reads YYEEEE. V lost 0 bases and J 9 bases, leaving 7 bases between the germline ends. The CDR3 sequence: CASSLEGSEQFF. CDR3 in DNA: TGTGCCAGCAGCTTGGAGGGGAGTGAGCAGTTCTTC.

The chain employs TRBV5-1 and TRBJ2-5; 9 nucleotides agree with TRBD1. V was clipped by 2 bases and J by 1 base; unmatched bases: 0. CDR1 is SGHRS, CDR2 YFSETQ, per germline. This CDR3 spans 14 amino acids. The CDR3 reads CASSLQGAQETQYF. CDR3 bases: TGCGCCAGCAGCTTACAGGGGGCCCAAGAGACCCAGTACTTC.

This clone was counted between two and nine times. This CDR3 is CASSYSGGYRGYTF. The CDR3 DNA is TGTGCCAGCAGTTACTCGGGGGGATACCGGGGCTACACCTTC. V gene TRBV6-5 combines with J gene TRBJ1-2; D is perhaps TRBD1 (5 bases). Trimming left V 0 bases short and J 8 bases short, with 13 bases between. The germline gives CDR1 MNHEY, CDR2 SVGAGI. There are 14 residues in the CDR3.